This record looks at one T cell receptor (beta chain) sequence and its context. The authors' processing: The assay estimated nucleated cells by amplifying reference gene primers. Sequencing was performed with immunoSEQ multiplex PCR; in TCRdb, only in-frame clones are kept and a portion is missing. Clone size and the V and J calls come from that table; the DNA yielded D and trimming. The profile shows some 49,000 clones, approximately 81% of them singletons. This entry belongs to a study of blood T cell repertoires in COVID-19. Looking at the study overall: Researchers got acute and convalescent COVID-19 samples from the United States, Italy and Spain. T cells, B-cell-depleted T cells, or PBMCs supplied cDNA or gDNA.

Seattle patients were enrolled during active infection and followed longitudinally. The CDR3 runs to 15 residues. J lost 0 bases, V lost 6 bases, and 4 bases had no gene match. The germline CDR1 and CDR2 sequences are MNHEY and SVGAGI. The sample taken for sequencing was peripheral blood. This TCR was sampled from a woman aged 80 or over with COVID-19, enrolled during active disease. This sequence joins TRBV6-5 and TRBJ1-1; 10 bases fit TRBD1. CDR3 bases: TGTGCCAGCAGCGGGACAGGGGCTGTGAACACTGAAGCTTTCTTT. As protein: CASSGTGAVNTEAFF.